This T cell receptor beta chain was captured in a study of neoadjuvant anti-PD-1 for oral cavity cancer. TCRdb's copy holds only in-frame clones and misses some; the assay was immunoSEQ multiplex PCR. The sample consists of 12,000 or so clones, 60% to 80% of them appearing once. The time point here: after neoadjuvant nivolumab, at surgical resection. The sequences come from PBMCs, collected after nivolumab (anti-PD-1) treatment. The TCR comes from a person aged 35-79 years with oral cavity squamous cell carcinoma.

The CDR3 region has the DNA TGTGCCAGCAGTCGGGTTAGCAATCAGCCCCAGCATTTT. Protein sequence: CASSRVSNQPQHF. V and J are TRBV2 and TRBJ1-5, with D unclear. Looked up from germline, CDR1 is SNHLY and CDR2 is FYNNEI. This CDR3 region has 13 residues. V was cut by 5 bases and J by 0 bases, with 5 bases left in between.